What follows are 4 T cell receptor beta chains derived from one specimen sequenced in a study of blood T cell repertoires in COVID-19. Some clones are missing from TCRdb's copy, which holds only in-frame ones; the method was immunoSEQ multiplex PCR. The sample holds almost 200,000 clones, 80% to 90% seen once. Material for sequencing was PBMCs or T cells enriched from blood (not recorded which). The receptors come from a woman aged 18-29 years who had recovered from COVID-19.

The genes are TRBV2 and TRBJ2-7; 9 bases line up with TRBD2. The V segment lost 7 bases and the J segment 7 bases; nucleotides outside the gene matches: 11. The CDR3 consists of 14 residues. Per germline, CDR1 SNHLY and CDR2 FYNNEI. CDR3 in DNA: TGTGCCAGCACTCTAGCGGGGAACCAGGAGGAGCAGTACTTC. Translating it yields CASTLAGNQEEQYF.

The CDR3: CASSPGQGDLYGYTF. In nucleotides, the CDR3 is TGTGCCAGTAGTCCCGGACAGGGGGACCTCTATGGCTACACCTTC. This chain links TRBV19 with TRBJ1-2, with 10 bases lining up with TRBD1. Per the germline V gene, CDR1 is LNHDA and CDR2 is SQIVND (reference sequence). Trimming took 5 bases from V and 4 from J; bases not matched to a gene: 7. This CDR3 is built from 15 residues. Full variable domain (outside the CDR3, taken from reference TRBV19 and TRBJ1-2): DGGITQSPKYLFRKEGQNVTLSCEQNLNHDAMYWYRQDPGQGLRLIYYSQIVNDFQKGDIAEGYSVSREKKESFPLTVTSAQKNPTAFYLCASSPGQGDLYGYTFGSGTRLTVV.

This clone was observed a single time. The chain recombines TRBV15 with TRBJ2-7, with 8 bases that match TRBD2. After removal of 0 bases from V and 6 bases from J, the junction contained 7 bases not matched to a gene. The CDR3 extends over 15 amino acids. The germline V gene encodes CDR1 LNHNV and CDR2 YYDKDF (reference sequence). This chain's CDR3 is CATSRDVGLVSEQYF. The CDR3 nucleotides read TGTGCCACCAGCAGAGATGTGGGACTAGTAAGCGAGCAGTACTTC. The full variable domain, completed using reference TRBV15 and TRBJ2-7, is DAMVIQNPRYQVTQFGKPVTLSCSQTLNHNVMYWYQQKSSQAPKLLFHYYDKDFNNEADTPDNFQSRRPNTSFCFLDIRSPGLGDTAMYLCATSRDVGLVSEQYFGPGTRLTVT.

The chain recombines TRBV28 with TRBJ1-4; 8 nucleotides align to TRBD1. Per the germline V gene, CDR1 is MDHEN and CDR2 is SYDVKM. The CDR3 covers 18 residues. The J segment lost 0 bases and the V segment lost 5 bases, leaving 11 bases of the junction unmatched. The CDR3 is CASSERTGSGATNEKLFF. For the CDR3, the DNA is TGTGCCAGCAGTGAACGGACAGGGTCGGGAGCAACTAATGAAAAACTGTTTTTT. Complete variable domain (other parts from reference TRBV28 and TRBJ1-4): DVKVTQSSRYLVKRTGEKVFLECVQDMDHENMFWYRQDPGLGLRLIYFSYDVKMKEKGDIPEGYSVSREKKERFSLILESASTNQTSMYLCASSERTGSGATNEKLFFGSGTQLSVL.